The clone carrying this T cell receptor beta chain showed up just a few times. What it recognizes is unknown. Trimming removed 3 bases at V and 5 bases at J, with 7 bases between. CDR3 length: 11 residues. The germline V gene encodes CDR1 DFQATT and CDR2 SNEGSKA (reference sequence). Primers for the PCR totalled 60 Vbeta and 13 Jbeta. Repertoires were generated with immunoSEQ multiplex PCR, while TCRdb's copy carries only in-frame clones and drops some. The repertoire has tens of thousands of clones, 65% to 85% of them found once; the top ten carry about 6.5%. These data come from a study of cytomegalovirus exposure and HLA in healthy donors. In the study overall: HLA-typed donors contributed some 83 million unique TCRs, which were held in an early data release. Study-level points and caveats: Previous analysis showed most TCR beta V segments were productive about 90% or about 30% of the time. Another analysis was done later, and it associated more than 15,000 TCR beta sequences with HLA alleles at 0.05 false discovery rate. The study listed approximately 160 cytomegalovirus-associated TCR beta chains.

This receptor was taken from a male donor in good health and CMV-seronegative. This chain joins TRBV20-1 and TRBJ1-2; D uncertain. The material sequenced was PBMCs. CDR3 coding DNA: TGCAGTGCTAGCGCGACATATGGCTACACCTTC. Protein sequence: CSASATYGYTF.